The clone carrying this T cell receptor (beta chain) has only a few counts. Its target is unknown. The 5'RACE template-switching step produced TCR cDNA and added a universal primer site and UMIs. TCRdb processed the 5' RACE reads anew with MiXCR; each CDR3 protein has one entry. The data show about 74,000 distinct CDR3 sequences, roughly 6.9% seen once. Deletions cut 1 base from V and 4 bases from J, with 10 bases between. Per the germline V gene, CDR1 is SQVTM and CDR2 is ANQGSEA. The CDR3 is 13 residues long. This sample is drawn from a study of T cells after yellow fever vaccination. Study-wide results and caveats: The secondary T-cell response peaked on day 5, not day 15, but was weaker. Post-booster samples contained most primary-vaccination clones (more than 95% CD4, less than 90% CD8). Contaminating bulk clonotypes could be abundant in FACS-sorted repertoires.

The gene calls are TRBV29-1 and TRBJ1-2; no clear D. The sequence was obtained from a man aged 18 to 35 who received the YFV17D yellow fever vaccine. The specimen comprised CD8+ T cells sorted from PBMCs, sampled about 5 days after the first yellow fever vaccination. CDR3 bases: TGCAGCGTTGAAGGTGGCGACTTCTATGGCTACACCTTC. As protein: CSVEGGDFYGYTF.